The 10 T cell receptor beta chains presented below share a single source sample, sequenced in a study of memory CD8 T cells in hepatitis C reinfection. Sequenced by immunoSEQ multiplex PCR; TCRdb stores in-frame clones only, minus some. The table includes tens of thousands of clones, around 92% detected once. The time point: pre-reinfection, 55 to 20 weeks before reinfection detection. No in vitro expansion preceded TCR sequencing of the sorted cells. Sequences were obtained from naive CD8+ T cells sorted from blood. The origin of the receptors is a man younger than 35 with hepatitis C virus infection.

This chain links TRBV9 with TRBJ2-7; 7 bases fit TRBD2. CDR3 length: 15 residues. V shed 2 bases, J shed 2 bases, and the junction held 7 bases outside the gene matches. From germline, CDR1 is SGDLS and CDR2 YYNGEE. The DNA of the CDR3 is TGTGCCAGCAGCGTCGGGGCTAGCGGAACCTACGAGCAGTACTTC. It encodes CASSVGASGTYEQYF.

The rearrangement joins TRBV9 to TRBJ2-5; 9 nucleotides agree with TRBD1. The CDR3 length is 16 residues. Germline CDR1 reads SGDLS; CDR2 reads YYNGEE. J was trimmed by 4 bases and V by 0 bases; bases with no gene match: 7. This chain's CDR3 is CASSVADGTGRETQYF. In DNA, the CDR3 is TGTGCCAGCAGCGTAGCCGATGGGACAGGGCGAGAGACCCAGTACTTC.

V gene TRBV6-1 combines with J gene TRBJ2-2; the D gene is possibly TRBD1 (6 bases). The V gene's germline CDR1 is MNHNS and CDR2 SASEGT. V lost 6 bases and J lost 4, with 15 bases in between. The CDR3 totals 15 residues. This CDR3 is CASSQAPTGTGELFF. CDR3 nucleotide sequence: TGTGCCAGCAGCCAAGCCCCGACAGGCACCGGGGAGCTGTTTTTT.

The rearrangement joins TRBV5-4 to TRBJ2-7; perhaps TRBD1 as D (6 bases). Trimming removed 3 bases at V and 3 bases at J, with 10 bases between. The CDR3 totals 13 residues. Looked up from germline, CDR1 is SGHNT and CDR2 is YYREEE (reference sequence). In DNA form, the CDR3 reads TGTGCCAGCAGCTGGGGACAAAACTACGAGCAGTACTTC. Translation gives CASSWGQNYEQYF.

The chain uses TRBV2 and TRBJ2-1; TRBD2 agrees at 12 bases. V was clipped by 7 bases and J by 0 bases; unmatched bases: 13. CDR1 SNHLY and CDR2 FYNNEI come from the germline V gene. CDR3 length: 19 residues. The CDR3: CASTDPGLAGIPSYNEQFF. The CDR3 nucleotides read TGTGCCAGCACTGATCCTGGACTAGCGGGAATCCCCTCCTACAATGAGCAGTTCTTC. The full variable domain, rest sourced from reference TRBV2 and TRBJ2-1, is EPEVTQTPSHQVTQMGQEVILRCVPISNHLYFYWYRQILGQKVEFLVSFYNNEISEKSEIFDDQFSVERPDGSNFTLKIRSTKLEDSAMYFCASTDPGLAGIPSYNEQFFGPGTRLTVL.

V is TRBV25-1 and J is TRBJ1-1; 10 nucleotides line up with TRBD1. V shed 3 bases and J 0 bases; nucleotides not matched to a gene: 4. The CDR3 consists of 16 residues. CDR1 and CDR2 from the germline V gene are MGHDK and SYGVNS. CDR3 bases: TGTGCCAGCAGTGACTCCGGGACAGGGGTGAACACTGAAGCTTTCTTT. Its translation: CASSDSGTGVNTEAFF.

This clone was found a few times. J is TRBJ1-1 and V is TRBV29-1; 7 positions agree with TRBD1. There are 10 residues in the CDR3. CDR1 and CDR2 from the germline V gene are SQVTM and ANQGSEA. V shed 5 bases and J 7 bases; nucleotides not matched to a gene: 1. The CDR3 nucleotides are TGCAGCGTTTACAGGGGTGAAGCTTTCTTT. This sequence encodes CSVYRGEAFF. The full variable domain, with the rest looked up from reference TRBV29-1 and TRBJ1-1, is SAVISQKPSRDICQRGTSLTIQCQVDSQVTMMFWYRQQPGQSLTLIATANQGSEATYESGFVIDKFPISRPNLTFSTLTVSNMSPEDSSIYLCSVYRGEAFFGQGTRLTVV.

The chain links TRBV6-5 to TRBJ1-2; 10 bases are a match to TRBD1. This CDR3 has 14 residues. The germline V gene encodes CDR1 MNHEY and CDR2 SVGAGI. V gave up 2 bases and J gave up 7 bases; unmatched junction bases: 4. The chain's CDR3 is CASSYRGTGVGYTF. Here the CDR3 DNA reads TGTGCCAGCAGTTACCGCGGGACAGGGGTTGGCTACACCTTC.

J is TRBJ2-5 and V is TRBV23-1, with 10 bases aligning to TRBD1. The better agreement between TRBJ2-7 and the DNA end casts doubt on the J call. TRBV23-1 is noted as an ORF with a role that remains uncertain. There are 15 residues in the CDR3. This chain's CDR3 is CASVPGQGFPYEQYF. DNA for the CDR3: TGCGCCAGCGTACCGGGACAGGGGTTCCCCTACGAGCAGTACTTC.

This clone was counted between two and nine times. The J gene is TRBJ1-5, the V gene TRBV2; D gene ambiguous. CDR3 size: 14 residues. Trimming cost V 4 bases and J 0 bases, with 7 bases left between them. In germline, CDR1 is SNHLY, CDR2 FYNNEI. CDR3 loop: CASSGENSNQPQHF. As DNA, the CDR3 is TGTGCCAGCAGTGGTGAGAATAGCAATCAGCCCCAGCATTTT.